This T cell receptor (beta chain) was observed in a study of T cells in Graves' hyperthyroidism and ophthalmopathy. Study details: Peripheral blood draws took place at initial diagnosis, ahead of any treatment.

Ten or more counts support this clonotype. Researchers took RNA transcripts and amplified the TCR beta CDR3 regions from them. HTBI primers were used for first-round RT-PCR of the TCR CDR3. From the multiplex PCR reads, TCRdb called clonotypes with MiXCR, one entry per CDR3 protein. The sample has roughly 750,000 distinct CDR3 sequences; roughly 17% are singletons. The germline V and J ends were trimmed by 4 bases and 2 bases, with 18 bases remaining between them. Germline values: CDR1 DFQATT, CDR2 SNEGSKA (reference sequence). This CDR3 spans 16 amino acids. This receptor was taken from a man between 18 and 35 years old with Graves' hyperthyroidism. The sequenced material came from blood. The V call is TRBV20-1, the J call TRBJ2-1; D call uncertain. The CDR3 protein is CSATSFYQDTYNEQFF. The CDR3, as DNA: TGCAGTGCTACTAGTTTTTACCAGGATACCTACAATGAGCAGTTCTTC.